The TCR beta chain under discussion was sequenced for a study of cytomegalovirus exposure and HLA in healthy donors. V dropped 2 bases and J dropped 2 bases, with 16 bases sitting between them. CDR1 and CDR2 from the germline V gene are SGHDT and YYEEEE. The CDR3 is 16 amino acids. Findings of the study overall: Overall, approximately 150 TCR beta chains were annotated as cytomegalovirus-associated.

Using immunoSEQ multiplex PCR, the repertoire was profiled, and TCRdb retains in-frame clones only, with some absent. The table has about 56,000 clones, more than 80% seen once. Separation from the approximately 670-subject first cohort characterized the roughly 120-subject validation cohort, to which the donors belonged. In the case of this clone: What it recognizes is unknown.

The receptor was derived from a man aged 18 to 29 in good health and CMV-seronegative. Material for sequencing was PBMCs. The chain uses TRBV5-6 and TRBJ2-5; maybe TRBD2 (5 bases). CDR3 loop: CASSFVGSFVQETQYF. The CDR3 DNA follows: TGTGCCAGCAGCTTTGTGGGGAGTTTCGTACAAGAGACCCAGTACTTC.